The next 2 T cell receptor beta chains were all read from a single sample in a study of PD-1 blockade in classical Hodgkin lymphoma. Produced via immunoSEQ multiplex PCR; TCRdb's table is partial and in-frame only. The table shows about 44,000 clones, with around 64% occurring only once. Noted time point: cycle 4 day 1 (C4D1), after around six weeks of nivolumab. Relapses following autologous stem cell transplantation were seen in all patients, with brentuximab vedotin exposure varying. The source was peripheral blood mononuclear cells (PBMCs), collected before the fourth cycle of nivolumab. The receptor source for this set is a human donor with classical Hodgkin lymphoma.

By its share, this clone is medium-sized. V usage is TRBV28 and J usage is TRBJ2-4, with 7 bases matching TRBD1. Trimming cost V 5 bases and J 0 bases; bases outside gene matches: 1. Germline-derived CDR1 and CDR2 are MDHEN and SYDVKM. The CDR3 loop spans 14 amino acids. Here the CDR3 DNA reads TGTGCCAGCAGTCCAGGGGGAGCCAAAAACATTCAGTACTTC. Translation gives CASSPGGAKNIQYF.

This clone was detected only a few times. This chain links TRBV21-1 with TRBJ2-7; the table calls TRBD2, which could not be checked here. TRBV21-1 is labeled a pseudogene. The CDR3 contains 14 residues. Written as DNA, the CDR3 is TGTGCCAGCAGCCTTCGGACTAGCTCCTACGAGCAGTACTTC. Protein sequence: CASSLRTSSYEQYF.